Listed here is a single T cell receptor beta chain. Its antigen is still unknown. This entry is derived from a study of siplizumab effects on memory and regulatory T cells. General observations from the study: Confirmation was lacking for the suppressive function of proliferating Tregs derived from siplizumab cultures.

CDR3 length: 15 residues. Germline V CDR1 and CDR2: ENHRY, SYGVKD. V was clipped by 4 bases and J by 2 bases; unmatched bases: 6. Around 91,000 TCR templates underwent assay in every sample. Clones were sequenced by immunoSEQ multiplex PCR, and TCRdb holds only the in-frame ones, with some missing. The sample includes some 97,000 clones, 94% of them seen just once. This sequence was found in a human donor in good health. The V gene is TRBV10-3, the J gene TRBJ2-7, with TRBD2 identical over 9 bases. Sample: Tregs sorted from blood. CDR3 loop: CAISGGLADAYEQYF. Written as DNA, the CDR3 is TGTGCCATCAGTGGGGGACTAGCAGACGCCTACGAGCAGTACTTC.